Below are 22 T cell receptor beta chains sequenced from a single sample in a study of early T cells in non-severe SARS-CoV-2 infection. From the 5' RACE reads, TCRdb called clonotypes with MiXCR, one entry per CDR3 protein. The repertoire holds approximately 77,000 distinct CDR3 sequences, with about 12% as singletons. Sequencing was performed on whole blood. Receptors were obtained from an adult who was a healthcare worker with PCR-confirmed SARS-CoV-2 infection or an uninfected control (not recorded which).

This clonotype was recorded at least ten times. The J gene is TRBJ1-2, the V gene TRBV2; D is unclear. Germline lookup yields CDR1 SNHLY and CDR2 FYNNEI. The CDR3 has 14 amino acids. V shed 7 bases and J shed 6 bases, with 18 bases lying between them. CDR3 protein: CASIVSSRADGYTF. Here the CDR3 DNA reads TGTGCCAGCATCGTCTCCTCCCGGGCCGATGGCTACACCTTC.

This clonotype was counted between two and nine times. CDR3 sequence (DNA): TGTGCCAGCAGTTTCAAAAGGGGCAGTAAAAACATTCAGTACTTC. This encodes CASSFKRGSKNIQYF. The chain recombines TRBV28 with TRBJ2-4; D may be TRBD1 (5 bases). CDR1 and CDR2 from the germline V gene are MDHEN and SYDVKM. V was shortened by 3 bases and J by 4 bases, with 13 bases between the two germline ends. The CDR3 is 15 amino acids.

In its sample, this clonotype was seen a few times. The genes are TRBV7-9 and TRBJ2-7; D not resolved. The V end lost 4 bases, the J end lost 4 bases, and 14 bases lay between the germline ends. Germline loops: CDR1 SEHNR, CDR2 FQNEAQ (reference sequence). This CDR3 has 14 amino acids. In DNA, the CDR3 is TGTGCCAGCAGCTCAGATGGGGAACGGTACGAGCAGTACTTC. Amino acids: CASSSDGERYEQYF. The whole variable domain, remainder taken from reference TRBV7-9 and TRBJ2-7, is DTGVSQNPRHKITKRGQNVTFRCDPISEHNRLYWYRQTLGQGPEFLTYFQNEAQLEKSRLLSDRFSAERPKGSFSTLEIQRTEQGDSAMYLCASSSDGERYEQYFGPGTRLTVT.

This clonotype has just a few counts. CDR3 sequence: CASSPGQFNEQFF. CDR3 DNA: TGTGCCAGCAGTCCTGGACAATTCAATGAGCAGTTCTTC. V usage is TRBV6-5 and J usage is TRBJ2-1, with D possibly TRBD1 on 5 matching bases. V shed 5 bases and J shed 6 bases, with 11 bases lying between them. Germline loops: CDR1 MNHEY, CDR2 SVGAGI. CDR3 length: 13 amino acids.

The V and J genes are TRBV5-1 and TRBJ2-5; 9 nucleotides match TRBD1. There are 16 residues in the CDR3. Looked up from germline, CDR1 is SGHRS and CDR2 is YFSETQ. Trimming took 4 bases from V and 0 from J; bases not matched to a gene: 7. For the CDR3, the DNA is TGCGCCAGCAGCCGTCCTGGGACAGGGTACCAAGAGACCCAGTACTTC. This translates into CASSRPGTGYQETQYF.

This clonotype has ten or more counts. This chain connects TRBV3-1 to TRBJ1-5, with TRBD1 matching over 9 bases. Germline CDR1 LGHDT, CDR2 YNNKEL (reference sequence). V gave up 6 bases and J gave up 6 bases; unmatched junction bases: 6. The CDR3 consists of 14 residues. The CDR3 DNA reads TGTGCCAGCAGGAAACAGGGACAGGGTCAGCCCCAGCATTTT. This sequence encodes CASRKQGQGQPQHF.

This clonotype was observed at least ten times. V gene TRBV9 combines with J gene TRBJ2-7; possible D gene TRBD1, 5 bases. Germline V lookup: CDR1 SGDLS, CDR2 YYNGEE. The CDR3 has 13 residues. V lost 4 bases and J 0 bases, leaving 8 bases between the germline ends. CDR3 sequence reads: CASSQGSSYEQYF. CDR3 sequence (DNA): TGTGCCAGCAGCCAGGGCAGCTCCTACGAGCAGTACTTC. Based on the CDR3 plus reference TRBV9 and TRBJ2-7, the full variable domain is DSGVTQTPKHLITATGQRVTLRCSPRSGDLSVYWYQQSLDQGLQFLIQYYNGEERAKGNILERFSAQQFPDLHSELNLSSLELGDSALYFCASSQGSSYEQYFGPGTRLTVT.

The V and J genes are TRBV28 and TRBJ2-3, with 7 bases matching TRBD2. Germline V CDR1 and CDR2: MDHEN, SYDVKM. This CDR3 region has 16 residues. V trimming: 2 bases; J trimming: 3 bases; junction bases outside the gene matches: 8. The CDR3: CASSLGSSAGTDTQYF. CDR3 in DNA: TGTGCCAGCAGTTTAGGGTCCTCAGCGGGGACAGATACGCAGTATTTT.

The chain has TRBV6-5 and TRBJ2-7; D perhaps matches TRBD1 (6 bases). The CDR3 has 13 residues. The V end lost 6 bases, the J end lost 4 bases, and 13 bases lay between the germline ends. From germline, CDR1 is MNHEY and CDR2 SVGAGI. CDR3 nucleotides: TGTGCCAGCAGACCAGGGACAAAATACGAGCAGTACTTC. The encoded protein is CASRPGTKYEQYF.

V is TRBV27 and J is TRBJ2-5, with 12 bases that match TRBD1. The J segment lost 7 bases and the V segment lost 3 bases, leaving 12 bases of the junction unmatched. Germline CDR1 reads MNHEY; CDR2 reads SMNVEV (reference sequence). This CDR3 has 17 residues. CDR3 bases: TGTGCCAGCAGTTTTCGCTTCCCGGGACAGGGGGCATGGACCCAGTACTTC. It is translated as CASSFRFPGQGAWTQYF.

This clonotype was seen more than once but under ten times. The rearrangement links TRBV24-1 to TRBJ2-4, with 10 positions matching TRBD2. This CDR3 has 17 amino acids. J gave up 5 bases and V 9 bases, and 15 bases lay outside the gene matches. Germline V gene lookup returns CDR1 KGHDR and CDR2 SFDVKD. In DNA form, the CDR3 reads TGTGCCACCTATCAGGGAGGACTAGCGGAGCCCCAAAACATTCAGTACTTC. Its protein product is CATYQGGLAEPQNIQYF.

V usage is TRBV27 and J usage is TRBJ1-3, with a tentative D call TRBD1 (6 bases). Deletions cut 9 bases from V and 4 bases from J, with 19 bases between. CDR1 and CDR2 from the germline V gene are MNHEY and SMNVEV (reference sequence). This CDR3 comprises 15 residues. CDR3 in DNA: TGTGCCAGTAGCTATCTACCGGGACAAGGAAACACCATATATTTT. Protein product: CASSYLPGQGNTIYF.

This clonotype was picked up many times. This chain connects TRBV5-4 to TRBJ2-3; TRBD2 might be the D (6 bases). The CDR3 is made up of 14 amino acids. Germline CDR1 is SGHNT and CDR2 is YYREEE (reference sequence). Trimming removed 4 bases from V and 3 bases from J, with 12 bases in between. CDR3 sequence: CASSNGSRTDTQYF. The DNA for the CDR3 is TGTGCCAGCAGCAACGGGAGTAGGACAGATACGCAGTATTTT.

This clonotype was seen only a few times. The rearrangement links TRBV20-1 to TRBJ2-7; D perhaps matches TRBD2 (5 bases). Deletions cut 5 bases from V and 9 bases from J, with 17 bases between. Germline values: CDR1 DFQATT, CDR2 SNEGSKA (reference sequence). This CDR3 region has 12 residues. The CDR3, as DNA: TGCAGTGCTCCCTACACCAACCGGGGGCAGTACTTC. It specifies CSAPYTNRGQYF.

This clonotype was observed a few times. The chain is built from TRBV28 and TRBJ2-3; possible D gene TRBD2, 7 bases. V lost 7 bases to trimming and J lost 5 bases, with 10 bases between them. Germline lookup yields CDR1 MDHEN and CDR2 SYDVKM. The CDR3 spans 12 residues. CDR3 coding DNA: TGTGCCAGCACGGGGGGCTTAGATACGCAGTATTTT. Translating gives CASTGGLDTQYF.

The chain joins TRBV20-1 to TRBJ2-7; 7 nucleotides match TRBD1. CDR1 and CDR2 from the germline V gene are DFQATT and SNEGSKA (reference sequence). V was clipped by 5 bases and J by 4 bases; unmatched bases: 11. The CDR3 length is 14 residues. The CDR3 region is CSAGEATGSYEQYF. In nucleotides, the CDR3 is TGCAGTGCTGGTGAGGCGACAGGGTCTTACGAGCAGTACTTC.

This clonotype was seen a handful of times. The rearrangement uses TRBV6-1 and TRBJ1-1; a weak D match, TRBD1 (6 bases). Trimming removed 4 bases at V and 3 bases at J, with 9 bases between. CDR1 and CDR2 from the germline V gene are MNHNS and SASEGT. There are 13 residues in the CDR3. The CDR3 sequence: CASSGQVDTEAFF. In nucleotides, the CDR3 is TGTGCCAGCAGTGGACAGGTCGACACTGAAGCTTTCTTT.

This clonotype occurred once. The genes are TRBV6-5 and TRBJ1-1; D uncertain. V was clipped by 1 base and J by 1 base, with 7 bases between them. The CDR3 has 14 amino acids. CDR1 is MNHEY and CDR2 is SVGAGI in the germline V gene. The CDR3 DNA sequence: TGTGCCAGCAGTTACTTAGGACCGAACACTGAAGCTTTCTTT. Translated, it gives CASSYLGPNTEAFF.

This clonotype showed up many times. The rearrangement joins TRBV7-3 to TRBJ2-2, with TRBD2 identical over 8 bases. The CDR3 contains 16 residues. Germline CDR1 SGHTA, CDR2 FQGTGA. With 4 bases clipped from V and 1 base from J, the junction kept 5 bases outside the gene matches. The CDR3 loop reads CASSSSGSRNTGELFF. The CDR3 nucleotides are TGTGCCAGCAGCTCAAGCGGGAGTCGGAACACCGGGGAGCTGTTTTTT.

This clonotype appeared a few times. V is TRBV6-5 and J is TRBJ1-1; a weak D match, TRBD1 (6 bases). CDR3 length equals 16 residues. CDR1 and CDR2 from the germline V gene are MNHEY and SVGAGI. The germline V and J ends were trimmed by 0 bases and 3 bases, with 14 bases remaining between them. The CDR3 DNA sequence: TGTGCCAGCAGTTACTCGTACAGGGTAAAGGACACTGAAGCTTTCTTT. This encodes CASSYSYRVKDTEAFF.

J is TRBJ1-5 and V is TRBV28; 8 nucleotides align to TRBD1. The J segment lost 7 bases and the V segment lost 10 bases, leaving 15 bases of the junction unmatched. The CDR3 runs to 15 residues. Germline CDR1 is MDHEN and CDR2 is SYDVKM. DNA of the CDR3: TGTGCCACTAGCTTATCTCAGGGGGCAGGACAGCCCCAGCATTTT. Its protein product is CATSLSQGAGQPQHF.

For the CDR3, the DNA is TGTGCCAGCAGTTTAGGGATCGGGGCTAATTCACCCCTCCACTTT. Protein: CASSLGIGANSPLHF. The chain recombines TRBV27 with TRBJ1-6, with D tentatively TRBD1 (5 bases). Germline V lookup: CDR1 MNHEY, CDR2 SMNVEV (reference sequence). The V gene lost 2 bases and the J gene lost 6 bases, with 11 bases spanning the gap. CDR3 size: 15 residues.